These 27 T cell receptor beta chains share one sample of origin, sequenced in a study of regulatory T cells in long-lasting Graves disease. Combining iRepertoire HTBI primers with Arm-PCR of CDR3 regions, the authors built TCR beta libraries. TCRdb reanalysed the multiplex PCR reads using MiXCR and keeps one entry per CDR3 protein. Found here are about 340,000 distinct CDR3 sequences, around 20% of them singletons; the top ten hold roughly 29%. The time point is: persistent/refractory GD, antithyroid drugs over 5 years with positive TRAb. Generation of the TCR library employed RNA extracted from PBMCs. The sample consisted of peripheral blood mononuclear cells (PBMCs), taken when the disease was refractory, from a patient treated with antithyroid drugs. The source is a female donor with Graves disease.

This chain connects TRBV29-1 to TRBJ1-5; D remains unclear. This CDR3 has 12 amino acids. Trimming took off 4 bases at V and 4 bases at J, with 8 bases between the two ends. Germline lookup yields CDR1 SQVTM and CDR2 ANQGSEA. Written as DNA, the CDR3 is TGCAGCGTTGTTATAGCGAATCAGCCCCAGCATTTT. It encodes CSVVIANQPQHF.

The chain combines TRBV19 with TRBJ2-7, with 7 positions matching TRBD1. V was clipped by 0 bases and J by 5 bases; unmatched bases: 13. Germline V gene sequence: CDR1 LNHDA, CDR2 SQIVND (reference sequence). The CDR3 runs 17 residues. CDR3 sequence (DNA): TGTGCCAGTAGTATAGACCTCGGGACAGCCAACACCCACGAGCAGTACTTC. Its translation is CASSIDLGTANTHEQYF.

A few counts support this clonotype. The chain recombines TRBV5-1 with TRBJ2-7; no clear D gene. Germline V gives CDR1 SGHRS, CDR2 YFSETQ. V lost 7 bases, J lost 4 bases, and 18 bases lay in between. The CDR3 extends over 14 amino acids. CDR3 amino acids: CASQATLDGYEQYF. CDR3 DNA: TGCGCCAGCCAAGCTACTTTAGACGGGTACGAGCAGTACTTC. Full variable domain (rest looked up from reference TRBV5-1 and TRBJ2-7): KAGVTQTPRYLIKTRGQQVTLSCSPISGHRSVSWYQQTPGQGLQFLFEYFSETQRNKGNFPGRFSGRQFSNSRSEMNVSTLELGDSALYLCASQATLDGYEQYFGPGTRLTVT.

A remark on this clonotype: The junction departs from the called germline gene at one end, perhaps through a read error. The CDR3 here is CASSLGGGMNTEASF. The DNA for the CDR3 is TGTGCCAGCAGCTTAGGAGGAGGCATGAACACTGAAGCTTCCTTT. The chain employs TRBV7-2 and TRBJ1-1, with D unclear. The CDR3 runs 15 residues. Per the germline V gene, CDR1 is SGHTA and CDR2 is FQGNSA.

This sequence joins TRBV12-5 and TRBJ1-5, with D unresolved. Deletions cut 0 bases from V and 3 bases from J, with 6 bases between. Germline V gene data show CDR1 as LGHNT and CDR2 as FRNRAP. The CDR3 has 14 residues. The CDR3 DNA is TGTGCTAGTGGTTTGGTGAAGAACAATCAGCCCCAGCATTTT. Translation: CASGLVKNNQPQHF.

This clonotype has only a few counts. The chain employs TRBV29-1 and TRBJ1-1; D gene ambiguous. Per the germline V gene, CDR1 is SQVTM and CDR2 is ANQGSEA. This CDR3 contains 13 residues. The V end lost 8 bases, the J end lost 5 bases, and 18 bases lay between the germline ends. The DNA for the CDR3 is TGCAGCACACCCAGGTTCCCGGGGACTGAAGCTTTCTTT. Translated: CSTPRFPGTEAFF.

In its sample, this clonotype was seen a few times. The gene calls are TRBV6-1 and TRBJ2-1; 10 bases fit TRBD1. CDR3 length: 14 residues. J was trimmed by 10 bases and V by 6 bases; bases with no gene match: 9. In germline, CDR1 is MNHNS, CDR2 SASEGT. The CDR3 is CASRRQGANDEQFF. The CDR3 DNA reads as TGTGCCAGCAGAAGACAGGGGGCAAATGACGAGCAGTTCTTC.

The rearrangement joins TRBV28 to TRBJ2-3; D is perhaps TRBD1 (9 bases). The V end lost 7 bases, the J end lost 6 bases, and 23 bases lay between the germline ends. The CDR3 has 16 residues. Germline V gene lookup returns CDR1 MDHEN and CDR2 SYDVKM. The DNA of the CDR3 is TGTGCCAGCAACCCGGGAGGGACAGGGATGCGGGATACGCAGTATTTT. It specifies CASNPGGTGMRDTQYF.

This clonotype has at least ten counts. The chain has TRBV3-1 and TRBJ1-2, with D unclear. Germline-derived CDR1 and CDR2 are LGHDT and YNNKEL (reference sequence). Deletions cut 0 bases from V and 4 bases from J, with 9 bases between. The CDR3 is made up of 14 amino acids. The CDR3 here is CASSQEGGLYGYTF. In DNA, the CDR3 is TGTGCCAGCAGCCAAGAGGGCGGTCTCTATGGCTACACCTTC.

This clonotype appeared once. A much more abundant neighbour one base away suggests this may be a read error. V usage is TRBV6-1 and J usage is TRBJ1-5; D might be TRBD1 (5 bases). Germline lookup yields CDR1 MNHNS and CDR2 SASEGT. The CDR3 totals 14 residues. As DNA, the CDR3 is TGTGCCGGCAGCAGGGATTGGGGCAATCAGCCCCAGCATTTT. This codes for CAGSRDWGNQPQHF.

This clonotype appeared a few times. The rearrangement uses TRBV4-1 and TRBJ2-7; D uncertain. Germline CDR1 reads MGHRA; CDR2 reads YSYEKL. The CDR3 runs to 14 residues. The V gene lost 1 base and the J gene lost 0 bases, with 7 bases spanning the gap. The CDR3, as DNA: TGCGCCAGCAGCCAAGTGTCGAGCTCCTACGAGCAGTACTTC. Translating gives CASSQVSSSYEQYF.

This chain joins TRBV20-1 and TRBJ2-7; D tentatively fits TRBD1 or TRBD2 (6 bases each). CDR3 length: 15 residues. Germline V gene sequence: CDR1 DFQATT, CDR2 SNEGSKA (reference sequence). Trimming cost V 1 base and J 7 bases, with 20 bases left between them. CDR3 loop: CSARAPEGGVEEQYF. DNA for the CDR3: TGCAGTGCTAGAGCGCCGGAGGGGGGAGTGGAGGAGCAGTACTTC.

This clonotype was recorded at least ten times. This chain links TRBV7-2 with TRBJ1-2; TRBD1 agrees at 7 bases. Per germline, CDR1 SGHTA and CDR2 FQGNSA. The CDR3 is made up of 14 amino acids. V lost 1 base, J lost 6 bases, and 5 bases stayed unmatched. As DNA, the CDR3 is TGTGCCAGCAGCTTAGGGACAGGTGGTAATGGCTACACCTTC. Its protein is CASSLGTGGNGYTF.

The table lists this clonotype with many counts. This chain connects TRBV28 to TRBJ1-4; TRBD1 might be the D (6 bases). This CDR3 is built from 14 residues. The ends were cut back, 3 bases at V and 8 bases at J, with 13 bases in the middle. CDR1 and CDR2 (germline): MDHEN, SYDVKM. The CDR3 region is CASSFPGDREKLFF. The CDR3, as DNA: TGTGCCAGCAGTTTTCCAGGGGATCGCGAAAAACTGTTTTTT.

This clonotype has a count of ten or more. The chain links TRBV11-2 to TRBJ2-5; no clear D gene. V lost 7 bases and J lost 2, with 11 bases in between. The CDR3 has 13 residues. CDR1 is SGHAT, CDR2 FQNNGV, per germline. CDR3 region: CASTGPNQETQYF. The CDR3 nucleotides are TGTGCCAGCACGGGCCCGAATCAAGAGACCCAGTACTTC.

This chain links TRBV7-9 with TRBJ2-3; TRBD2 matches 11 bases. V dropped 5 bases and J dropped 2; count of bases not matched to a gene: 15. Germline V lookup: CDR1 SEHNR, CDR2 FQNEAQ (reference sequence). This CDR3 is built from 19 residues. The CDR3 loop is CASSNKTSGGLRITDTQYF. CDR3 DNA: TGTGCCAGCAGCAATAAAACTAGCGGGGGCCTCCGGATCACAGATACGCAGTATTTT. Combining the CDR3 with reference TRBV7-9 and TRBJ2-3 gives the whole variable domain DTGVSQNPRHKITKRGQNVTFRCDPISEHNRLYWYRQTLGQGPEFLTYFQNEAQLEKSRLLSDRFSAERPKGSFSTLEIQRTEQGDSAMYLCASSNKTSGGLRITDTQYFGPGTRLTVL.

V usage is TRBV30 and J usage is TRBJ2-3; D is possibly TRBD2 (7 bases). The V gene's germline CDR1 is GTSNPN and CDR2 SVGIG (reference sequence). The length of the CDR3 is 14 residues. Trimming left V 0 bases short and J 6 bases short, with 13 bases between. CDR3 in amino acids: CAWSVRGGGDTQYF. CDR3 in DNA: TGTGCCTGGAGTGTAAGAGGGGGGGGGGATACGCAGTATTTT.

The gene calls are TRBV6-1 and TRBJ2-5; possible D gene TRBD1, 7 bases. The ends were cut back, 6 bases at V and 1 base at J, with 18 bases in the middle. This CDR3 contains 16 residues. CDR1 and CDR2 (germline): MNHNS, SASEGT. CDR3 amino acids: CASSPAGQKLQETQYF. As DNA, the CDR3 is TGTGCCAGCAGCCCCGCGGGACAGAAACTCCAAGAGACCCAGTACTTC.

This clonotype has more than one count but fewer than ten. The rearrangement uses TRBV27 and TRBJ2-3, with D perhaps matching TRBD1 or TRBD2 (7 bases each). Trimming stripped 7 bases from V and 0 bases from J, with 17 bases between. This CDR3 has 16 amino acids. CDR1 and CDR2 from the germline V gene are MNHEY and SMNVEV (reference sequence). CDR3 loop: CASTRGGFSSTDTQYF. The CDR3 DNA follows: TGTGCCAGCACCAGGGGGGGCTTTTCTAGCACAGATACGCAGTATTTT.

The sample holds a few counts of this clonotype. The chain links TRBV19 to TRBJ2-1, with TRBD2 identical over 11 bases. The V and J ends lost 6 bases and 4 bases, in that order; junction bases with no gene match: 5. This CDR3 is 15 amino acids long. CDR1 and CDR2 (germline): LNHDA, SQIVND (reference sequence). The CDR3 DNA reads as TGTGCCAGTAGAAAGACTAGCGGGACGTACAATGAGCAGTTCTTC. This encodes CASRKTSGTYNEQFF.

The J gene is TRBJ1-1, the V gene TRBV20-1, with D possibly TRBD1 on 6 matching bases. Germline loops: CDR1 DFQATT, CDR2 SNEGSKA (reference sequence). The CDR3 consists of 13 residues. V was trimmed by 2 bases and J by 2 bases, leaving 9 bases between them. The CDR3 nucleotides read TGCAGTGCTAGAAAAGGGGGTAACACTGAAGCTTTCTTT. This encodes CSARKGGNTEAFF.

The J gene is TRBJ2-7, the V gene TRBV20-1; 7 bases map to TRBD1. Germline V gives CDR1 DFQATT, CDR2 SNEGSKA (reference sequence). This CDR3 comprises 15 residues. The junction had 8 bases not matched to a gene; V was cut back by 1 base and J by 2 bases. CDR3 coding DNA: TGCAGTGCTAGAGGGGGTAGGGGGCCAGCCTACGAGCAGTACTTC. This codes for CSARGGRGPAYEQYF.

CDR3 nucleotide sequence: TGTGCCAGCAGCGCCCCAACTGTTCATACGCAGTATTTT. Translation: CASSAPTVHTQYF. The chain has TRBV7-2 and TRBJ2-3; D is ambiguous. CDR3 length: 13 residues. Germline CDR1 and CDR2: SGHTA and FQGNSA. Trimming removed 5 bases at V and 7 bases at J, with 13 bases between. Full variable domain (outside the CDR3, taken from reference TRBV7-2 and TRBJ2-3): GAGVSQSPSNKVTEKGKDVELRCDPISGHTALYWYRQSLGQGLEFLIYFQGNSAPDKSGLPSDRFSAERTGGSVSTLTIQRTQQEDSAVYLCASSAPTVHTQYFGPGTRLTVL.

This chain connects TRBV5-4 to TRBJ1-1; TRBD1 agrees at 11 bases. With V trimmed by 2 bases and J by 3 bases, 3 bases remained unmatched. The V gene's germline CDR1 is SGHNT and CDR2 YYREEE (reference sequence). The CDR3 loop spans 15 amino acids. CDR3 amino acids: CASSFRDRGYTEAFF. CDR3 coding DNA: TGTGCCAGCAGCTTCCGGGACAGGGGGTACACTGAAGCTTTCTTT.

The sample holds a few counts of this clonotype. J is TRBJ2-7 and V is TRBV4-1; a weak D match, TRBD1 (6 bases). There are 13 residues in the CDR3. The germline V and J ends were trimmed by 3 bases and 3 bases, with 9 bases remaining between them. Germline values: CDR1 MGHRA, CDR2 YSYEKL. The CDR3 DNA reads TGCGCCAGCAGCCATCTACAGGGCTACGAGCAGTACTTC. Translation gives CASSHLQGYEQYF.

This chain uses TRBV12-3 or TRBV12-4 with TRBJ2-4; 11 bases align to TRBD2. The CDR3 loop spans 17 amino acids. J was trimmed by 0 bases and V by 6 bases; bases with no gene match: 7. In DNA form, the CDR3 reads TGTGCCAGCAGACCCTCACTAGCGGGGGAAGCCAAAAACATTCAGTACTTC. As protein: CASRPSLAGEAKNIQYF.

V usage is TRBV3-1 and J usage is TRBJ2-3, with no clear D. The germline V and J ends were trimmed by 0 bases and 4 bases, with 5 bases remaining between them. The CDR3 extends over 13 amino acids. The germline CDR1 and CDR2 sequences are LGHDT and YNNKEL (reference sequence). CDR3 nucleotides: TGTGCCAGCAGCCAAGATCACGCAGATACGCAGTATTTT. Translating gives CASSQDHADTQYF.